This entry describes one TCR beta chain. Its matching antigen is unknown. This specimen comes from a study of cytomegalovirus exposure and HLA in healthy donors. Study-level points and caveats: An analysis done earlier found most TCR beta V segments productive about 90% or about 30% of the time. Per a later analysis, 15,000 to 20,000 TCR beta sequences showed association with HLA alleles at 0.05 false discovery rate. Later analysis placed DRB1 highest and HLA-C lowest in TCR association rates, which differed by HLA locus. Donors belonging to an Asian-associated ancestry cluster reportedly showed fewer N-insertions in productive TCRs than the roughly 700-donor mean, according to what a later analysis found.

A multiplex PCR was run with 60 Vbeta primers and 13 Jbeta primers. Clones were read by immunoSEQ multiplex PCR, and TCRdb kept only the in-frame ones, dropping some. The sample lists tens of thousands of clones, just under 70% occurring once. Source material: PBMCs. The TCR comes from a woman in her 30s in good health and CMV-seronegative.

The CDR3 protein is CASSLERAYQETQYF. CDR3 DNA sequence: TGCGCCAGCAGCTTGGAGCGGGCGTACCAAGAGACCCAGTACTTC. The V and J genes are TRBV5-1 and TRBJ2-5; a weak D match, TRBD2 (6 bases). Germline V gives CDR1 SGHRS, CDR2 YFSETQ. CDR3 size: 15 residues. Trimming took 0 bases from V and 0 from J, leaving 9 bases between them. Full variable domain (outside the CDR3, taken from reference TRBV5-1 and TRBJ2-5): KAGVTQTPRYLIKTRGQQVTLSCSPISGHRSVSWYQQTPGQGLQFLFEYFSETQRNKGNFPGRFSGRQFSNSRSEMNVSTLELGDSALYLCASSLERAYQETQYFGPGTRLLVL.